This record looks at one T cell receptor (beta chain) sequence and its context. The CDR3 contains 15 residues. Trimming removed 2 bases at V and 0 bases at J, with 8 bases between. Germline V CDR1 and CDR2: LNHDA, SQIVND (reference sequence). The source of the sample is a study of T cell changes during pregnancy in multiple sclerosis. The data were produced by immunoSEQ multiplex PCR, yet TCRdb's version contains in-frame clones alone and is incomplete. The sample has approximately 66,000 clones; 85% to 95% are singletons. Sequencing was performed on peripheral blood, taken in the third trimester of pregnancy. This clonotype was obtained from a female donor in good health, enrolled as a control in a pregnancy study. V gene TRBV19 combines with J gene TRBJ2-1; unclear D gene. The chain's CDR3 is CASSISTNSYNEQFF. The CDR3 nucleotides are TGTGCCAGTAGTATAAGCACTAACTCCTACAATGAGCAGTTCTTC.